This TCR beta chain is from a study of blood T cell repertoires in COVID-19. Study background: Two negative PCRs, clearance, or symptom resolution were required of recovered Cohort 3 donors. Samples of COVID-19 (acute and convalescent) were obtained from the United States, Italy and Spain.

CDR1 is MNHEY and CDR2 is SVGAGI in the germline V gene. The CDR3 is 16 amino acids. Trimming took 0 bases from V and 6 from J, leaving 14 bases between them. The study recruited people aged about 18 to 90 years across 20 to 30 US areas. Cohorts were based on clinical histories the participants reported. Here immunoSEQ multiplex PCR was the method, and the copy in TCRdb shows in-frame clones only, minus some. Of about 150,000 clones in the sample, roughly 78% were seen once. This clone was seen only a few times. Sequencing was done on a sample of PBMCs or T cells enriched from blood (not recorded which). The TCR comes from a woman in her 70s in a cohort exposed to, infected with or recovered from COVID-19 (not recorded which). The chain joins TRBV6-5 to TRBJ2-2; D may be TRBD2 (5 bases). CDR3 DNA: TGTGCCAGCAGTTACTCTCGGACGGGGATCTCCGGGGAGCTGTTTTTT. Translated: CASSYSRTGISGELFF.